This is a list of T cell receptor beta chains from one sample in a study of technical replicates of blood from a handful of donors. Libraries were prepared by immunoSEQ multiplex PCR; TCRdb keeps only in-frame clonotypes and omits some of them. Here the sample spans roughly 70,000 clones, around 97% being singletons. Sequencing input: T cells isolated from PBMCs. These TCRs come from a human donor in good health. CDR3s include the opening cysteine and the closing phenylalanine or tryptophan. The D gene is left open where the match is weak. Where a row states a size, it is once, few, many or the class of an expanded clone; other rows omit it.

J: TRBJ1-1
size: -
V: TRBV30
D: -
DNA: TGTGCCTGGAGGAGTTCCACTGAAGCTTTCTTT
CDR3: CAWRSSTEAFF

J: TRBJ2-3
size: -
V: TRBV4-1
D: TRBD2
DNA: TGCGCCAGCAGCCAACGGACTAGCGGGACAGATACGCAGTATTTT
CDR3: CASSQRTSGTDTQYF

J: TRBJ1-5
size: -
V: TRBV6-5
D: -
DNA: TGTGCCAGCAGTTATTCAGGGGTAAGCAATCAGCCCCAGCATTTT
CDR3: CASSYSGVSNQPQHF

J: TRBJ2-7
size: -
V: TRBV6-1
D: TRBD1
DNA: TGTGCCAGCACCCCTCCGGGACAGCCCATGGGGGAGCAGTACTTC
CDR3: CASTPPGQPMGEQYF

J: TRBJ2-1
size: -
V: TRBV7-2
D: TRBD1
DNA: TGTGCCAGCAGCCCTCGACAGGGGGCCATTGAGCAGTTCTTC
CDR3: CASSPRQGAIEQFF

J: TRBJ2-1
size: -
V: TRBV19
D: -
DNA: TGTGCCAGTAGTATCTCAGGGACTCCCAATGAGCAGTTCTTC
CDR3: CASSISGTPNEQFF

J: TRBJ2-5
size: -
V: TRBV28
D: TRBD1
DNA: TGTGCCAGCAGTTTTTTAGGGACAGGGGATTCGGAGACCCAGTACTTC
CDR3: CASSFLGTGDSETQYF

J: TRBJ2-7
size: -
V: TRBV29-1
D: TRBD2
DNA: TGCAGCGTTGCTGCGGGAGTGGACAACGAGCAGTACTTC
CDR3: CSVAAGVDNEQYF

J: TRBJ2-7
size: -
V: TRBV9
D: -
DNA: TGTGCCAGCAGCGTAGAGGGGGATCCCTACGAGCAGTACTTC
CDR3: CASSVEGDPYEQYF

J: TRBJ1-2
size: -
V: TRBV5-1
D: TRBD1
DNA: TGCGCCAGCAGCGCGACAGGGAGTGGCTACACCTTC
CDR3: CASSATGSGYTF

J: TRBJ2-7
size: once
V: TRBV2
D: TRBD1
DNA: TGTGCCAGCAGTTGGACAGGGAACGAGCAGTACTTC
CDR3: CASSWTGNEQYF